Shown below are 14 T cell receptor beta chains from a single sample sequenced in a study of radiation and T cells in renal cell carcinoma. Assay: immunoSEQ multiplex PCR; the TCRdb copy retains only in-frame clones and omits some. The data contain 80,000 or so clones, 80% to 90% of them singletons. Documented time point: blood 4 weeks post-SBRT, at nephrectomy. Specified treatment: 15 Gy SBRT to primary tumor, nephrectomy 4 weeks later. The sequences come from blood, collected from a patient whose treatment included radiotherapy and nephrectomy. These receptors all stem from a woman in her 70s with renal cell carcinoma.

The chain joins TRBV5-1 to TRBJ1-6; D might be TRBD1 (5 bases). The CDR3 length is 16 residues. CDR1 and CDR2 (germline): SGHRS, YFSETQ. Trimming stripped 0 bases from V and 10 bases from J, with 17 bases between. The CDR3 nucleotides are TGCGCCAGCAGCTTGGAAGAGGGACTCGGACTCTCACCCCTCCACTTT. It encodes CASSLEEGLGLSPLHF.

This sequence joins TRBV5-1 and TRBJ2-5; the match to TRBD2 covers 8 bases. The DNA end is more similar to TRBJ2-7, so the J call may be wrong. Germline V gene lookup returns CDR1 SGHRS and CDR2 YFSETQ. There are 14 residues in the CDR3. The CDR3 DNA follows: TGCGCCAGCAGCTTGGAGCGGGGGAGCTACGAGCAGTACTTC. Protein sequence: CASSLERGSYEQYF.

The V and J genes are TRBV23-1 and TRBJ2-5; 7 bases align to TRBD2. TRBV23-1 is known as an ORF, though its function is uncertain. V trimming: 4 bases; J trimming: 0 bases; junction bases outside the gene matches: 11. This CDR3 is 17 amino acids long. The CDR3 loop is CASSRGLSGVYQETQYF. CDR3 DNA sequence: TGCGCCAGCAGTCGCGGGTTAAGCGGGGTCTACCAAGAGACCCAGTACTTC.

This clone was recorded a few times. This sequence joins TRBV30 and TRBJ1-1; a weak D match, TRBD1 (6 bases). Per germline, CDR1 GTSNPN and CDR2 SVGIG (reference sequence). Trimming took off 0 bases at V and 4 bases at J, with 9 bases between the two ends. The CDR3 sequence is 13 residues long. CDR3 sequence (DNA): TGTGCCTGGAGTGTTGGGGGGGCCACTGAAGCTTTCTTT. Amino acid sequence: CAWSVGGATEAFF.

This clone was detected only once. The gene calls are TRBV19 and TRBJ2-7; the D gene is possibly TRBD2 (6 bases). Germline CDR1 is LNHDA and CDR2 is SQIVND (reference sequence). CDR3 length: 15 residues. Trimming stripped 7 bases from V and 0 bases from J, with 16 bases between. The CDR3 reads CASTRDLRSSYEQYF. The DNA for the CDR3 is TGTGCCAGTACCCGGGACTTACGAAGCTCCTACGAGCAGTACTTC.

This chain connects TRBV25-1 to TRBJ1-2, with 7 bases lining up with TRBD1. Germline-derived CDR1 and CDR2 are MGHDK and SYGVNS. With 3 bases clipped from V and 0 bases from J, the junction kept 7 bases outside the gene matches. The CDR3 loop spans 16 amino acids. CDR3 protein: CASSEHTGDSNYGYTF. DNA for the CDR3: TGTGCCAGCAGTGAGCATACAGGGGACTCTAACTATGGCTACACCTTC.

This clone was observed once. This chain connects TRBV28 to TRBJ2-2; D is uncertain. The ends were cut back, 2 bases at V and 5 bases at J, with 6 bases in the middle. Germline CDR1 is MDHEN and CDR2 is SYDVKM. This CDR3 is 13 amino acids long. CDR3 coding DNA: TGTGCCAGCAGTTTACAGCTGACCGGGGAGCTGTTTTTT. Residues: CASSLQLTGELFF.

V usage is TRBV2 and J usage is TRBJ1-4; D is uncertain. V lost 1 base to trimming and J lost 7 bases, with 10 bases between them. Germline CDR1 is SNHLY and CDR2 is FYNNEI. This CDR3 contains 14 residues. The CDR3 coding sequence is TGTGCCAGCAGTGAAGTCGGCGAAGGTGAAAAACTGTTTTTT. Amino acid sequence: CASSEVGEGEKLFF.

The table lists this clone with a count of one. This chain links TRBV30 with TRBJ1-2; 10 positions match TRBD1. CDR1 GTSNPN and CDR2 SVGIG come from the germline V gene (reference sequence). V dropped 3 bases and J dropped 2; count of bases not matched to a gene: 9. There are 16 residues in the CDR3. The DNA of the CDR3 is TGTGCCTGGAGACTCAAGACAGGGGGCTCGAACTATGGCTACACCTTC. Its translation: CAWRLKTGGSNYGYTF.

J is TRBJ1-1 and V is TRBV6-6; the D is unclear. Trimming shortened V by 6 bases and J by 3 bases, and 5 bases separated the two germline ends. The germline gives CDR1 MNHNY, CDR2 SVGAGI (reference sequence). This CDR3 is built from 11 residues. Here the CDR3 reads CASRPDTEAFF. DNA of the CDR3: TGTGCCAGCAGACCGGACACTGAAGCTTTCTTT.

The J gene is TRBJ1-1, the V gene TRBV18; tentative D call: TRBD1 (5 bases). Trimming shortened V by 3 bases and J by 8 bases, and 10 bases separated the two germline ends. The CDR3 runs 12 residues. Germline CDR1 and CDR2: KGHSH and LQKENI. The CDR3 is CASSPVGREAFF. The CDR3 region has the DNA TGTGCCAGCTCACCGGTGGGGCGCGAAGCTTTCTTT.

J is TRBJ2-5 and V is TRBV7-6; a weak D match, TRBD2 (6 bases). V lost 4 bases and J 0 bases, leaving 21 bases between the germline ends. The CDR3 consists of 18 residues. The V gene's germline CDR1 is SGHVS and CDR2 FNYEAQ. CDR3 sequence: CASSSPKFGGEDQETQYF. CDR3 in DNA: TGTGCCAGCAGCTCCCCGAAGTTTGGCGGGGAGGACCAAGAGACCCAGTACTTC.

The chain has TRBV7-6 and TRBJ2-7; unclear D gene. Germline assignment: CDR1 SGHVS and CDR2 FNYEAQ. The V gene lost 3 bases and the J gene lost 0 bases, with 9 bases spanning the gap. This CDR3 region has 14 residues. CDR3 in DNA: TGTGCCAGCAGCTTTTATATAACCTCCTACGAGCAGTACTTC. As protein: CASSFYITSYEQYF.

This clone has only a few counts. V and J are TRBV9 and TRBJ1-1; D call uncertain. Germline assignment: CDR1 SGDLS and CDR2 YYNGEE. V was trimmed by 4 bases and J by 4 bases, leaving 14 bases between them. CDR3 length: 14 amino acids. The CDR3 DNA sequence: TGTGCCAGCAGCTTGCTCCGGAGTGTCACTGAAGCTTTCTTT. Translated: CASSLLRSVTEAFF.